These T cell receptor beta chains were read from a single sample in a study of control samples from healthy donors and cancer patients. The protocol was immunoSEQ multiplex PCR, while the TCRdb copy is restricted to in-frame clones and leaves out a portion. The data show about 150,000 clones, roughly 93% seen once. The sequenced material came from blood. The source is a man between 50 and 59 years old in good health. Each CDR3 is given without its conserved first and last residue. Only part of the rows carry a size: once, few, many, or a class if the clone is expanded.

clone size	J gene	V gene	CDR3 protein
.	TRBJ2-7	TRBV6-2/TRBV6-3	ASSYGLASFEQY
once	TRBJ1-5	TRBV6-2/TRBV6-3	ASSYSGLAQH
.	TRBJ2-3	TRBV5-1	ASSWTSSARRTDTQY
.	TRBJ2-1	TRBV29-1	SVGRGWNEQF
.	TRBJ2-1	TRBV3-1/TRBV3-2	ASRASGEQF
.	TRBJ1-3	TRBV6-5	ASSTDGSSGNTIY
.	TRBJ1-5	TRBV6-5	ASSQGTGNQPQH
.	TRBJ2-5	TRBV12-5	ASGLALRIAGRGETQY
.	TRBJ1-2	TRBV14	ASSQARFDYT
.	TRBJ2-3	TRBV11-2	ASSLDWTAGDTQY
.	TRBJ2-2	TRBV5-6	ASSFIRTHQLRTGELF
.	TRBJ1-4	TRBV28	ASSQTRGNGEKLF
.	TRBJ1-1	TRBV5-4	ASSGRTGGGAF
.	TRBJ1-5	TRBV4-2	ASSQEGNSNQPQH
.	TRBJ1-6	TRBV2	ASSELRVVTNSPLH
once	TRBJ2-5	TRBV5-4	ASSLGLLQETQY
.	TRBJ1-3	TRBV7-9	ASSSRSGPSAGNTIY
.	TRBJ1-5	TRBV28	ASSDRGGGNQPQH
.	TRBJ1-4	TRBV28	ASSLSRPTNEKLF
.	TRBJ2-7	TRBV6-5	ASWSGSLSYEQY
.	TRBJ1-6	TRBV11-3	ASSLFQGSPLH
.	TRBJ1-3	TRBV5-1	ASSENFGTAGNTIY
once	TRBJ2-1	TRBV11-2	ASSSFAGRSYNEQF
once	TRBJ2-4	TRBV25-1	ASSPTPTRTVAKNIQY
.	TRBJ1-6	TRBV19	ASTNWDGRNSPLH
.	TRBJ2-7	TRBV15	ATGRSTYEQY
.	TRBJ2-7	TRBV2	ASSDFGTGNREQY
.	TRBJ2-7	TRBV7-2	ASSLGAYEQY
.	TRBJ1-2	TRBV29-1	SVEEGTGIWGYT
.	TRBJ2-5	TRBV28	ASTSSRRHQETQY
.	TRBJ2-7	TRBV14	ASSSWDRGKQY
.	TRBJ1-2	TRBV12-3/TRBV12-4	ATRLGSGYT